This passage covers 10 T cell receptor beta chains from one sample sequenced in a study of cytomegalovirus exposure and HLA in healthy donors (dated by TCRdb to 2017 to 2019). The library relied on the immunoSEQ multiplex PCR assay. For the multiplex PCR, a mixture combining 60 forward primers for TCR Vbeta segments and 13 reverse primers for TCR Jbeta segments was used. TCRdb retrieved this table from immuneACCESS and kept in-frame rearrangements only. Not all clones are present; in checked studies, unresolved V genes account for under half, and no reason is known for the remainder. The sample contains approximately 150,000 clones, 76% of them found a single time. Around 1.4% of the sample is held by the ten biggest clonotypes. The specimen sequenced was PBMCs. All receptors derive from a man aged 55-75 years in good health and CMV-seronegative.

CDR3 region: CASSPSYLDTQYF. CDR3 bases: TGTGCCAGCTCACCAAGCTACTTAGATACGCAGTATTTT. The V gene is TRBV18, the J gene TRBJ2-3; no clear D gene. V was trimmed by 2 bases and J by 5 bases, leaving 8 bases between them. The CDR3 is 13 amino acids. The germline CDR1 and CDR2 sequences are KGHSH and LQKENI. The whole variable domain, filled in from reference TRBV18 and TRBJ2-3, reads NAGVMQNPRHLVRRRGQEARLRCSPMKGHSHVYWYRQLPEEGLKFMVYLQKENIIDESGMPKERFSAEFPKEGPSILRIQQVVRGDSAAYFCASSPSYLDTQYFGPGTRLTVL.

The chain combines TRBV29-1 with TRBJ2-5, with 10 bases aligning to TRBD1. The DNA end is more similar to TRBJ2-7, so the J call may be wrong. The V gene's germline CDR1 is SQVTM and CDR2 ANQGSEA. The CDR3 covers 14 residues. As DNA, the CDR3 is TGCAGCGTTAGAACAGGGGACAGGGGTTACGAGCAGTACTTC. Its protein product is CSVRTGDRGYEQYF.

The rearrangement uses TRBV19 and TRBJ2-1; D gene ambiguous. From germline, CDR1 is LNHDA and CDR2 SQIVND (reference sequence). CDR3 length: 14 amino acids. The germline V and J ends were trimmed by 3 bases and 8 bases, with 14 bases remaining between them. CDR3 nucleotides: TGTGCCAGTAGTATTCTCTCGACTCGAGATGAGCAGTTCTTC. Its protein is CASSILSTRDEQFF.

The chain employs TRBV6-5 and TRBJ1-1; no clear D. V shed 1 base and J shed 0 bases, with 6 bases lying between them. Germline CDR1 reads MNHEY; CDR2 reads SVGAGI. This CDR3 is 14 amino acids long. The CDR3 spells CASSYLAVNTEAFF. DNA for the CDR3: TGTGCCAGCAGTTACTTGGCAGTGAACACTGAAGCTTTCTTT.

The rearrangement joins TRBV28 to TRBJ2-3, with 10 bases aligning to TRBD1. The CDR3 has 15 residues. V was pared by 10 bases and J by 1 base, with 8 bases of the junction left unmatched. Germline CDR1 and CDR2: MDHEN and SYDVKM. The CDR3 loop reads CATATGGRGTDTQYF. CDR3 bases: TGTGCCACCGCGACAGGGGGCAGGGGCACAGATACGCAGTATTTT. Complete variable domain (other parts from reference TRBV28 and TRBJ2-3): DVKVTQSSRYLVKRTGEKVFLECVQDMDHENMFWYRQDPGLGLRLIYFSYDVKMKEKGDIPEGYSVSREKKERFSLILESASTNQTSMYLCATATGGRGTDTQYFGPGTRLTVL.

The gene calls are TRBV27 and TRBJ2-5; D is perhaps TRBD2 (6 bases). The J call may be mistaken, given a closer DNA end match to TRBJ2-7. The CDR3 runs 14 residues. Per germline, CDR1 MNHEY and CDR2 SMNVEV (reference sequence). CDR3 protein: CASSQWDLKHEQYF. The DNA of the CDR3 is TGTGCCAGCAGTCAGTGGGACTTGAAACACGAGCAGTACTTC.

The chain combines TRBV18 with TRBJ1-3; D remains unclear. Germline V gene data show CDR1 as KGHSH and CDR2 as LQKENI. CDR3 length: 13 amino acids. V was cut by 4 bases and J by 3 bases, with 7 bases left in between. CDR3 DNA sequence: TGTGCCAGCTCACACGGGTATGGAAACACCATATATTTT. Translating gives CASSHGYGNTIYF.

The rearrangement joins TRBV20-1 to TRBJ2-1, with D uncertain. The CDR3 runs 11 residues. Germline V gene sequence: CDR1 DFQATT, CDR2 SNEGSKA (reference sequence). V lost 3 bases and J lost 7, with 7 bases in between. Here the CDR3 reads CSASGLNEQFF. For the CDR3, the DNA is TGCAGTGCTAGCGGGTTAAATGAGCAGTTCTTC.

The chain links TRBV7-9 to TRBJ1-2; D is perhaps TRBD1 (5 bases). CDR3 size: 13 residues. Germline-derived CDR1 and CDR2 are SEHNR and FQNEAQ (reference sequence). The V gene lost 5 bases and the J gene lost 8 bases, with 15 bases spanning the gap. DNA for the CDR3: TGTGCCAGCAGCGGCTACACAGGTTCGGGCTACACCTTC. Protein product: CASSGYTGSGYTF.

The V and J genes are TRBV5-6 and TRBJ1-6; no clear D gene. The V end was cut by 2 bases, the J end by 7 bases, with 10 bases between. The CDR3 is 14 amino acids. CDR1 SGHDT and CDR2 YYEEEE come from the germline V gene. This chain's CDR3 is CASSLGGRNSPLHF. CDR3 sequence (DNA): TGTGCCAGCAGCTTAGGAGGGCGCAATTCACCCCTCCACTTT.